This T cell receptor beta chain comes out of a study of cytomegalovirus exposure and HLA in healthy donors. Germline V gives CDR1 ENHRY, CDR2 SYGVKD. Trimming took 0 bases from V and 5 from J, leaving 5 bases between them. This CDR3 has 13 residues. Overall study results and limits: Rarity held for most TCR sequences, but there were some public TCRs that occurred in many donors. A later analysis by the authors found several of the most significant clusters apparently linked to common viral pathogens. Later genetic work tied a missense DCLRE1C variant to beta-chain V and J trimming.

Amplification used 60 Vbeta primers and 13 Jbeta primers. Produced via immunoSEQ multiplex PCR; TCRdb's table is partial and in-frame only. Of about 54,000 clones in the sample, approximately 86% are singletons; the top ten hold less than 4%. On this clone: The antigen remains unidentified.

This receptor was identified in a woman aged 18-35 years in good health and CMV-seronegative. The specimen was PBMCs. This chain connects TRBV10-3 to TRBJ1-5; D gene ambiguous. This chain's CDR3 is CAISESYDQPQHF. The CDR3 DNA sequence: TGTGCCATCAGTGAGTCCTATGATCAGCCCCAGCATTTT.